The following is a T cell receptor beta chain sequence with its context. The CDR3 is 18 amino acids. Germline V gene lookup returns CDR1 SQVTM and CDR2 ANQGSEA. J was trimmed by 2 bases and V by 3 bases; bases with no gene match: 19. The sample originates from a study of PD-1 blockade in classical Hodgkin lymphoma. Study details: Treatment was intravenous nivolumab, 3 mg/kg every 2 weeks, until progression.

Libraries were prepared by immunoSEQ multiplex PCR; TCRdb keeps only in-frame clonotypes and omits some of them. The top ten clones hold around 18% of a sample with approximately 16,000 clones, 89% of them seen once. Described time point: cycle 4 day 1 (C4D1), after 5 to 7 weeks of nivolumab. The patients all showed relapse after autologous stem cell transplantation, while their brentuximab vedotin exposure varied. After PBMCs were thawed, their CD8+ T cells were isolated by magnetic negative selection. The J gene is TRBJ2-7, the V gene TRBV29-1, with 7 bases matching TRBD2. The material sequenced was CD8+ T cells from blood, taken before the fourth cycle of nivolumab. The TCR comes from a human donor with classical Hodgkin lymphoma. CDR3: CSVEGGAASGNPPYEQYF. The CDR3 DNA reads as TGCAGCGTTGAGGGAGGAGCGGCTAGCGGAAACCCGCCCTACGAGCAGTACTTC.